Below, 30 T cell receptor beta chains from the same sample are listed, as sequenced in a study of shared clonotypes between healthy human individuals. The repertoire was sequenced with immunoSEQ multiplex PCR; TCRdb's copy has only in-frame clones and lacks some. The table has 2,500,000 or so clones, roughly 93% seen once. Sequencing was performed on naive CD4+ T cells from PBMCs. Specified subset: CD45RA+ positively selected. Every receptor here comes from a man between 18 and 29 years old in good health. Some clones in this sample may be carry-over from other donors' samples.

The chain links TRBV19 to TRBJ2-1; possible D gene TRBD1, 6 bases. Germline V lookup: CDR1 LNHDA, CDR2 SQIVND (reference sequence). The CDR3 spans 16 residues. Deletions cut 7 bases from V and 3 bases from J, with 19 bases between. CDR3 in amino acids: CASTSLGRGGYNEQFF. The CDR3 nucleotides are TGTGCCAGTACCTCTCTTGGGAGAGGGGGCTACAATGAGCAGTTCTTC.

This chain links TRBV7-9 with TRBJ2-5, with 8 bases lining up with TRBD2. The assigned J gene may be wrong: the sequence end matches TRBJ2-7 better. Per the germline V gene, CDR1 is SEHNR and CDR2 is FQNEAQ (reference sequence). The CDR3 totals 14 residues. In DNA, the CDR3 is TGTGCCAGCAGCTCCGCCGGGACTAGAACCGAGCAGTACTTC. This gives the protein CASSSAGTRTEQYF.

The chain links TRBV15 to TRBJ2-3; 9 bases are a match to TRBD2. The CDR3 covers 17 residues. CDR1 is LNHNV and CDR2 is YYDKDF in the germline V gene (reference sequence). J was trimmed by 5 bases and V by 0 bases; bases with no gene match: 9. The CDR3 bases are TGTGCCACCAGCAGAGATCGGGCTAGCGGGGAGAGAGATACGCAGTATTTT. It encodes CATSRDRASGERDTQYF. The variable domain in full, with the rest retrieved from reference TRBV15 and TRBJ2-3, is DAMVIQNPRYQVTQFGKPVTLSCSQTLNHNVMYWYQQKSSQAPKLLFHYYDKDFNNEADTPDNFQSRRPNTSFCFLDIRSPGLGDTAMYLCATSRDRASGERDTQYFGPGTRLTVL.

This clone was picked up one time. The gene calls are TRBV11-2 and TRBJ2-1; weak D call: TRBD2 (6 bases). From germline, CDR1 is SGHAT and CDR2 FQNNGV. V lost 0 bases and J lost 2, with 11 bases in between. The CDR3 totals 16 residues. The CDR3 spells CASSLDPTSTYNEQFF. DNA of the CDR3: TGTGCCAGCAGCTTAGACCCCACTAGCACCTACAATGAGCAGTTCTTC. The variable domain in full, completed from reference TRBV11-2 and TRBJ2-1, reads EAGVAQSPRYKIIEKRQSVAFWCNPISGHATLYWYQQILGQGPKLLIQFQNNGVVDDSQLPKDRFSAERLKGVDSTLKIQPAKLEDSAVYLCASSLDPTSTYNEQFFGPGTRLTVL.

CDR3 loop: CASSQGDEGEQYF. The DNA of the CDR3 is TGTGCCAGCAGCCAAGGGGACGAAGGCGAGCAGTACTTC. V gene TRBV4-2 combines with J gene TRBJ2-5, with D perhaps assigned TRBD1 or TRBD2 (5 bases each). The J call may be faulty, since TRBJ2-7 better matches the DNA end. Per the germline V gene, CDR1 is LGHNA and CDR2 is YNFKEQ. The CDR3 is 13 amino acids.

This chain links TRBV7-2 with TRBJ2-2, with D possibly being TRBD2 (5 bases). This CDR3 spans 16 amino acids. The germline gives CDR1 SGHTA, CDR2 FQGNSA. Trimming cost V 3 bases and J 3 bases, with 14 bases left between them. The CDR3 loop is CASSLSRGRYTGELFF. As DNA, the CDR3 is TGTGCCAGCAGCTTGTCCCGGGGTCGGTACACCGGGGAGCTGTTTTTT.

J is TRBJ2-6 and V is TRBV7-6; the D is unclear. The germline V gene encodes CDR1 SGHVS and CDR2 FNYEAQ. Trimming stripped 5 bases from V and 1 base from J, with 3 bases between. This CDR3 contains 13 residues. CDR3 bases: TGTGCCAGCAGCATTTCTGGGGCCAACGTCCTGACTTTC. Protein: CASSISGANVLTF.

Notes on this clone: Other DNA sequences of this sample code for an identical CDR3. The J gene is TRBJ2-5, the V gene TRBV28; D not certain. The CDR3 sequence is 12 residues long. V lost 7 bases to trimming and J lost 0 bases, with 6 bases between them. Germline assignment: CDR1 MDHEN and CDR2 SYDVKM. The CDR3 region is CASTAYQETQYF. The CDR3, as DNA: TGTGCCAGCACCGCGTACCAAGAGACCCAGTACTTC.

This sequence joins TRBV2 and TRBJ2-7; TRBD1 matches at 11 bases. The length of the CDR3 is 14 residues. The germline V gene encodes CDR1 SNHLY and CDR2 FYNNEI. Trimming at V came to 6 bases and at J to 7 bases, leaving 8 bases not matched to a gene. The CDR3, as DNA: TGTGCCAGCAGCGTGGACAGGGGGCCGAGGGAGCAGTACTTC. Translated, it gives CASSVDRGPREQYF.

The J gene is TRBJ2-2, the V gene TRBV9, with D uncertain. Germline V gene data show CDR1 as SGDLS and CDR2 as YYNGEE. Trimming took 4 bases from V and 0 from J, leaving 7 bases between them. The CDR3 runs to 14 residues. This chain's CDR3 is CASSLTSNTGELFF. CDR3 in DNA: TGTGCCAGCAGCCTAACGTCGAACACCGGGGAGCTGTTTTTT.

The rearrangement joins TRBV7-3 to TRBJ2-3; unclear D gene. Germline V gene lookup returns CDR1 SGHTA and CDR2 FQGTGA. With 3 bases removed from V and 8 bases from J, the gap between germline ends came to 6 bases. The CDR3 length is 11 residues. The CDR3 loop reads CASSFGFTQYF. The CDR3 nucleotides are TGTGCCAGCAGCTTTGGTTTTACGCAGTATTTT. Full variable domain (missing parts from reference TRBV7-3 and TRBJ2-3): GAGVSQTPSNKVTEKGKYVELRCDPISGHTALYWYRQSLGQGPEFLIYFQGTGAADDSGLPNDRFFAVRPEGSVSTLKIQRTERGDSAVYLCASSFGFTQYFGPGTRLTVL.

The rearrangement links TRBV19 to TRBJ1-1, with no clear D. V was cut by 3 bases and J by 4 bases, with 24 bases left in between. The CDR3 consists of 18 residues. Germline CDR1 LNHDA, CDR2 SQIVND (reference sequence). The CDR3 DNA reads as TGTGCCAGTAGTATCCTGGCCGTGTTCGACGGTCCTGGCACTGAAGCTTTCTTT. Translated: CASSILAVFDGPGTEAFF.

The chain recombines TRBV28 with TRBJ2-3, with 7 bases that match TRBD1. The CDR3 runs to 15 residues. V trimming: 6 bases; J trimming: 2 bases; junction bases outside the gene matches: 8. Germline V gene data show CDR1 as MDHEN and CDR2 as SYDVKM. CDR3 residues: CASRTGQSYTDTQYF. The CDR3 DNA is TGTGCCAGCAGGACGGGACAGAGTTACACAGATACGCAGTATTTT. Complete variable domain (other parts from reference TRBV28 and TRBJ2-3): DVKVTQSSRYLVKRTGEKVFLECVQDMDHENMFWYRQDPGLGLRLIYFSYDVKMKEKGDIPEGYSVSREKKERFSLILESASTNQTSMYLCASRTGQSYTDTQYFGPGTRLTVL.

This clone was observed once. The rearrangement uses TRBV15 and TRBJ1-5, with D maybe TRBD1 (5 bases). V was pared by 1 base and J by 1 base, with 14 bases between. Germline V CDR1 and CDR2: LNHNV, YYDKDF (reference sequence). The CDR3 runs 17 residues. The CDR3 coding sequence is TGTGCCACCAGCAGAGGAGGCGCAGGGATAAGCAATCAGCCCCAGCATTTT. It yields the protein CATSRGGAGISNQPQHF.

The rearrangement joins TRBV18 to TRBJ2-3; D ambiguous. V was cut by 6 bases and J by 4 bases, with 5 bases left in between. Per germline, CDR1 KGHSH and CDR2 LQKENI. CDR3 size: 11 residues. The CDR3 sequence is CASSVADTQYF. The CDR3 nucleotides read TGTGCCAGCTCCGTGGCAGATACGCAGTATTTT.

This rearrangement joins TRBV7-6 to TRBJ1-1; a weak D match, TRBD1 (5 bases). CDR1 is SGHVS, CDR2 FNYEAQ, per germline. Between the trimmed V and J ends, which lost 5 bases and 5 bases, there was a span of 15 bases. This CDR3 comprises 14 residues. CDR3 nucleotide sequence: TGTGCCAGCAGCCCAGACTCAGGGACGACTGAAGCTTTCTTT. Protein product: CASSPDSGTTEAFF.

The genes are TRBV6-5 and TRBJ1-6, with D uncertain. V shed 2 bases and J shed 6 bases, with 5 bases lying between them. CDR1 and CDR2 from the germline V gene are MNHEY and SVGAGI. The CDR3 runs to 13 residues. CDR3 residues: CASSYELNSPLHF. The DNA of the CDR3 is TGTGCCAGCAGTTACGAACTTAATTCACCCCTCCACTTT.

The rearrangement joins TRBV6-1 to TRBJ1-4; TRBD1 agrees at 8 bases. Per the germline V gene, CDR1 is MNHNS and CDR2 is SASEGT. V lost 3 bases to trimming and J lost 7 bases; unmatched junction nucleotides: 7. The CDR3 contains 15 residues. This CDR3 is CASSDAGQGGEKLFF. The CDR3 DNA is TGTGCCAGCAGTGATGCAGGACAGGGTGGTGAAAAACTGTTTTTT.

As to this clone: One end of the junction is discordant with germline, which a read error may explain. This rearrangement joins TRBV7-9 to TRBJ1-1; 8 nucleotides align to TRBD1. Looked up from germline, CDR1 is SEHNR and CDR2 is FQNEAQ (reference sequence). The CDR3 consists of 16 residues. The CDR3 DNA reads TGTGCCAGCAGCTCGACAGGGGAGTTATTGAATACTGAAGCTTTCTTT. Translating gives CASSSTGELLNTEAFF.

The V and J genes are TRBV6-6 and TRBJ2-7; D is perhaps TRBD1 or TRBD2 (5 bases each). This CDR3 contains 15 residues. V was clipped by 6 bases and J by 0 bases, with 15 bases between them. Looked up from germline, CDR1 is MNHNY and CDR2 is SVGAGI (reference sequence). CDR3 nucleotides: TGTGCCAGCAGCTCAACCGGGGCGAGCTCCTACGAGCAGTACTTC. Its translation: CASSSTGASSYEQYF.

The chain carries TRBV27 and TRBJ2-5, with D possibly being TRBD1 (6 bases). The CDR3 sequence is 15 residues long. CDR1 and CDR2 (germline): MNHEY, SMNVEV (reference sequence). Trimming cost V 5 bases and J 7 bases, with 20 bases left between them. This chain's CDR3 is CASSKTRTVPGTQYF. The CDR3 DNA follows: TGTGCCAGCAGTAAAACCCGGACAGTCCCAGGGACCCAGTACTTC.

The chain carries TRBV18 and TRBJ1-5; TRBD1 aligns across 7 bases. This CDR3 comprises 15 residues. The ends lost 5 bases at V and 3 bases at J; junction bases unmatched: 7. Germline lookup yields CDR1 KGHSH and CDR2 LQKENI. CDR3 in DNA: TGTGCCAGCTCATCGGGACAGCTAAACAATCAGCCCCAGCATTTT. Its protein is CASSSGQLNNQPQHF.

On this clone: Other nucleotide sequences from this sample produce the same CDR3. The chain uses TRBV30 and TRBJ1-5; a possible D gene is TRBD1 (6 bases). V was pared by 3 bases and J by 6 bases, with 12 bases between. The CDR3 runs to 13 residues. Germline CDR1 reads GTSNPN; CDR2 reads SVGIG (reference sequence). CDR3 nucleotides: TGTGCCTGGAGCGCGGGGGGCGGTCAGCCCCAGCATTTT. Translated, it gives CAWSAGGGQPQHF.

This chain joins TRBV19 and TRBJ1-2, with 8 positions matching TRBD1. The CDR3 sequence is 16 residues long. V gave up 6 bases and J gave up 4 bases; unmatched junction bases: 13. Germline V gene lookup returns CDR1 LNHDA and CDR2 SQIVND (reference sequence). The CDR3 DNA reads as TGTGCCAGTAGGGACAGGGAACGCCCCCGGGGCTATGGCTACACCTTC. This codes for CASRDRERPRGYGYTF.

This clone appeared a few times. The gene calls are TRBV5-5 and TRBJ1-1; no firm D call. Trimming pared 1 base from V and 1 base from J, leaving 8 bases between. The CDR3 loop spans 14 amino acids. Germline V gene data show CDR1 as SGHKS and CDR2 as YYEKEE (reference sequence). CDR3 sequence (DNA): TGTGCCAGCAGCTTGAGGGCAGGGAACACTGAAGCTTTCTTT. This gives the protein CASSLRAGNTEAFF.

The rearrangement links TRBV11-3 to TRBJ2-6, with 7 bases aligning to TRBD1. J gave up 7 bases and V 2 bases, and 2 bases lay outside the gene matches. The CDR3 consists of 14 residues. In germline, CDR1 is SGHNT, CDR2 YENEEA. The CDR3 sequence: CASSLTGVANVLTF. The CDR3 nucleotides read TGTGCCAGCAGCTTAACAGGGGTAGCCAACGTCCTGACTTTC.

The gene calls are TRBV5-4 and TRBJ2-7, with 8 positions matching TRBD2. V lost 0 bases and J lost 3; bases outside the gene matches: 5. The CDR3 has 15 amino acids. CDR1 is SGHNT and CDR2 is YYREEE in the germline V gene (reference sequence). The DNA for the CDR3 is TGTGCCAGCAGCTTGGCGGCTAGCGGGCGCTACGAGCAGTACTTC. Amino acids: CASSLAASGRYEQYF.

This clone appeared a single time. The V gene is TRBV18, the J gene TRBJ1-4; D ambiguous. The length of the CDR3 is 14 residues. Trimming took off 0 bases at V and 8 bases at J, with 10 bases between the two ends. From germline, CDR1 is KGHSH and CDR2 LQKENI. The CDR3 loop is CASSPPSLSEKLFF. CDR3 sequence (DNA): TGTGCCAGCTCACCACCGTCTCTTAGCGAAAAACTGTTTTTT.

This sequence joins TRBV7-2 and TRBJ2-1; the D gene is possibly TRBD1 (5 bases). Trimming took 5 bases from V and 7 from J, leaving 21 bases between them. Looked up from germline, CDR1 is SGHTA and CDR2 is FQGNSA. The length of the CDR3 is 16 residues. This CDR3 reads CASSPPQGRMGNEQFF. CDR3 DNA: TGTGCCAGCAGCCCCCCTCAGGGCCGGATGGGTAATGAGCAGTTCTTC. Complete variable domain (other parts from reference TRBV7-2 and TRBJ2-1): GAGVSQSPSNKVTEKGKDVELRCDPISGHTALYWYRQSLGQGLEFLIYFQGNSAPDKSGLPSDRFSAERTGGSVSTLTIQRTQQEDSAVYLCASSPPQGRMGNEQFFGPGTRLTVL.

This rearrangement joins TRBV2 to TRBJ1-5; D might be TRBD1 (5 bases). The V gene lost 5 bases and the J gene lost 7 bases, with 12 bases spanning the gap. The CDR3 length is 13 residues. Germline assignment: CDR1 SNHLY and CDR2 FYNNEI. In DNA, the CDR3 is TGTGCCAGCAGTTTGGACACGCACCAGCCCCAGCATTTT. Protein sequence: CASSLDTHQPQHF.